This is a list of T cell receptor beta chains from one sample in a study of post-analysis software for immune sequencing data. TCRdb independently ran MiXCR on the PCR reads; one entry per CDR3 protein. In the table there are hundreds of thousands of distinct CDR3 sequences, 59% of which are singletons. Sequencing was performed on blood. These receptor sequences come from a girl aged 2 to 9 with multiple sclerosis. Each CDR3 is given with its conserved first and last residue.

14	TRBV20-1	TRBJ2-3	CSARMALAADTQYF
13	TRBV12-3/TRBV12-4	TRBJ2-1	CASLLAARAEQFF
15	TRBV7-2	TRBJ2-7	CASSFLAGPSYEQYF
11	TRBV29-1	TRBJ2-1	CSVGQPNEQFF
15	TRBV29-1	TRBJ2-1	CSVPDREGSYNEQFF
14	TRBV29-1	TRBJ1-2	CSVEGGTANYGYTF
17	TRBV7-2	TRBJ2-5	CASSLAGGGYVQETQYF
16	TRBV6-5	TRBJ1-2	CASIARTDKLNYGYTF
14	TRBV7-8	-	CASSSDRGQNEQYF
17	TRBV7-2	TRBJ1-5	CASSLSGRGNSNQPQHF
11	TRBV20-1	TRBJ2-3	CSAPRTDTQYF
14	TRBV11-3	TRBJ2-5	CASSPRGGEETQYF
11	TRBV20-1	TRBJ2-7	CSASVRNIRYF
13	TRBV29-1	TRBJ1-2	CSVGGGVNYGYTF
13	TRBV12-3/TRBV12-4	TRBJ1-1	CASSTQMNTEAFF
13	TRBV20-1	TRBJ1-1	CSASVQGGTEAFF
13	TRBV6-1	TRBJ1-5	CASNLDLNQPQHF
15	TRBV20-1	-	CSARDQGGYSYEQYF
14	TRBV7-2	TRBJ2-3	CASSLSGATDTQYF
15	TRBV5-1	TRBJ2-3	CASRASGTSTDTQYF
19	TRBV5-1	TRBJ2-7	CASSSTGTSGRLVPDEQYF
15	TRBV5-1	TRBJ2-1	CASSLGGSLGHEQFF
14	TRBV6-5	TRBJ2-3	CASRNPDVTDTQYF
14	TRBV5-1	TRBJ2-4	CASSLEARGFEQYF
13	TRBV10-1	TRBJ2-3	CASSDQGEGTQYF
14	TRBV7-9	TRBJ2-5	CASSPFGGKETQYF
13	TRBV6-5	TRBJ2-1	CASSYLTGGEQFF
17	TRBV4-1	TRBJ2-1	CASSQGGPTESYNEQFF
15	TRBV7-3	TRBJ2-7	CASSSTGTGAHEQYF
14	TRBV28	TRBJ1-5	CASSLTQGGQPQHF
12	TRBV12-3/TRBV12-4	TRBJ2-2	CASSNKAGELFF
16	TRBV3-1	TRBJ2-1	CASSRGGFGGTNEQFF
14	TRBV7-2	TRBJ2-5	CASSLASYEETQYF
15	TRBV20-1	TRBJ2-2	CSAQYLGVATGELFF
13	TRBV5-4	-	CASSLEWSGEQYF
14	TRBV28	TRBJ1-2	CASSLPGGIYGYTF
14	TRBV11-2	TRBJ1-5	CASSLESGDQPQHF
14	TRBV6-5	TRBJ2-1	CASSWGASYNEQFF
13	TRBV12-3/TRBV12-4	TRBJ1-2	CASSLEAAYGYTF
13	TRBV15	TRBJ2-7	CATSVGSSNEQYF
16	TRBV24-1	TRBJ2-1	CATSDLPGRSYNEQFF
14	TRBV7-9	TRBJ1-5	CASSPQGVNQPQHF
17	TRBV5-1	TRBJ2-5	CASSLGLAGLEQETQYF
15	TRBV10-3	TRBJ2-6	CAISRQGSGANVLTF
15	TRBV4-2	TRBJ1-5	CASSQDIRGGQPQHF
17	TRBV27	TRBJ2-7	CASSLLGGSGVSYEQYF
14	TRBV4-1	TRBJ2-1	CASSHIRVNDEQFF
16	TRBV10-2	TRBJ2-3	CTSSRTGTGFADTQYF
12	TRBV12-3/TRBV12-4	TRBJ2-7	CASSFRVHEQYF
15	TRBV29-1	TRBJ1-2	CSVEPGQGVGYGYTF
16	TRBV4-3	TRBJ2-1	CASSQDVTGRHDEQFF
14	TRBV5-6	TRBJ2-3	CASGKQGVWDTQYF
12	TRBV6-2/TRBV6-3	TRBJ2-5	CASGRLKETQYF